A single sample is the source of the 32 T cell receptor beta chains below, sequenced in a study of beta chain features in type 1 diabetes. cDNA synthesis used the whole RNA isolate, giving expressed TCRB sequences. Profiling relied on immunoSEQ multiplex PCR, and the TCRdb table lists in-frame clones only, not all of them. The data hold about 640,000 clones, with around 11% observed a single time. Antigens for these TCRs are unknown. Study-level points and caveats: Moderate yet significant TCRB CDR3 shortening was seen in Type 1 diabetes patients in all four CD4+ subsets.

The specimen sequenced was naive CD4+ T cells from blood. These receptors were taken from a man between 25 and 39 years old with type 1 diabetes.

This clone turned up a few times. The J gene is TRBJ2-7, the V gene TRBV28; 9 bases match TRBD2. This CDR3 region has 15 residues. Germline assignment: CDR1 MDHEN and CDR2 SYDVKM. The trim removed 2 bases at V and 3 bases at J, leaving 5 bases unmatched. CDR3 sequence reads: CASSLGTSKFYEQYF. In nucleotides, the CDR3 is TGTGCCAGCAGTTTAGGGACTAGCAAGTTCTACGAGCAGTACTTC. Filled out from reference TRBV28 and TRBJ2-7, the complete variable domain reads DVKVTQSSRYLVKRTGEKVFLECVQDMDHENMFWYRQDPGLGLRLIYFSYDVKMKEKGDIPEGYSVSREKKERFSLILESASTNQTSMYLCASSLGTSKFYEQYFGPGTRLTVT.

This clone was counted only a few times. The chain recombines TRBV19 with TRBJ2-5; TRBD1 agrees at 9 bases. CDR1 and CDR2 from the germline V gene are LNHDA and SQIVND (reference sequence). CDR3 length: 14 amino acids. Trimming cost V 5 bases and J 3 bases; bases outside gene matches: 4. The CDR3 DNA follows: TGTGCCAGTAGTTCCCGACAGGGGGAAGAGACCCAGTACTTC. Its translation: CASSSRQGEETQYF. The variable domain in full, completed from reference TRBV19 and TRBJ2-5, reads DGGITQSPKYLFRKEGQNVTLSCEQNLNHDAMYWYRQDPGQGLRLIYYSQIVNDFQKGDIAEGYSVSREKKESFPLTVTSAQKNPTAFYLCASSSRQGEETQYFGPGTRLLVL.

This clone was observed a few times. This chain connects TRBV7-2 to TRBJ2-3; 7 nucleotides line up with TRBD1. V was pared by 1 base and J by 5 bases, with 3 bases of the junction left unmatched. The germline V gene has CDR1 SGHTA and CDR2 FQGNSA. The CDR3 extends over 14 amino acids. The CDR3 DNA reads as TGTGCCAGCAGCTTAGTAGCAGGGGGAGATACGCAGTATTTT. It specifies CASSLVAGGDTQYF.

This chain connects TRBV11-2 to TRBJ2-7, with D hard to call. Germline-derived CDR1 and CDR2 are SGHAT and FQNNGV. Trimming cost V 1 base and J 1 base, with 11 bases left between them. The CDR3 spans 15 residues. Written as DNA, the CDR3 is TGTGCCAGCAGCTTAGTGTTGACCGATTCCTACGAGCAGTACTTC. It specifies CASSLVLTDSYEQYF.

This chain connects TRBV2 to TRBJ1-5, with TRBD1 matching over 7 bases. V shed 9 bases and J 0 bases; nucleotides not matched to a gene: 5. Germline values: CDR1 SNHLY, CDR2 FYNNEI. The CDR3 contains 14 residues. In DNA, the CDR3 is TGTGCCAGTAATGGACAGGTTAGCAATCAGCCCCAGCATTTT. Translated, it gives CASNGQVSNQPQHF.

This clone was counted only a few times. The CDR3 loop is CSVERGNQGHSGDYGYTF. The CDR3 region has the DNA TGCAGCGTTGAACGAGGGAACCAGGGACACAGCGGGGACTATGGCTACACCTTC. The chain employs TRBV29-1 and TRBJ1-2, with D possibly matching TRBD1 (6 bases). Germline V gives CDR1 SQVTM, CDR2 ANQGSEA. The CDR3 spans 18 residues. The V end lost 2 bases, the J end lost 3 bases, and 25 bases lay between the germline ends.

Only a few counts were recorded for this clone. The J gene is TRBJ2-7, the V gene TRBV13; D may be TRBD1 or TRBD2 (6 bases each). CDR3 size: 19 residues. Trimming shortened V by 5 bases and J by 2 bases, and 28 bases separated the two germline ends. Germline V lookup: CDR1 PRHDT, CDR2 FYEKMQ (reference sequence). DNA of the CDR3: TGTGCCAGCAGCCCCCGTCAGGACGGAGGGCCTAGGGGGGCCTACGAGCAGTACTTC. This gives the protein CASSPRQDGGPRGAYEQYF.

The chain is built from TRBV5-4 and TRBJ2-5; tentative D call: TRBD2 (6 bases). CDR1 SGHNT and CDR2 YYREEE come from the germline V gene (reference sequence). V was cut by 0 bases and J by 1 base, with 13 bases left in between. The CDR3 sequence is 16 residues long. The CDR3: CASSLEFGGFQETQYF. In DNA form, the CDR3 reads TGTGCCAGCAGCTTGGAATTTGGGGGGTTCCAAGAGACCCAGTACTTC.

The CDR3 coding sequence is TGTGCCAGCAGTGTACGGCCCTCAGAGTCCTACGAGCAGTACTTC. This codes for CASSVRPSESYEQYF. The J gene is TRBJ2-7, the V gene TRBV7-2; D is unresolved. CDR3 length: 15 residues. Trimming removed 6 bases from V and 1 base from J, with 16 bases in between. Germline CDR1 SGHTA, CDR2 FQGNSA.

This clone has only one observation. This sequence joins TRBV6-5 and TRBJ2-7, with TRBD1 identical over 7 bases. Germline assignment: CDR1 MNHEY and CDR2 SVGAGI. CDR3 size: 15 residues. V trimming: 4 bases; J trimming: 3 bases; junction bases outside the gene matches: 9. The CDR3 reads CASSFPVGQYYEQYF. In DNA form, the CDR3 reads TGTGCCAGCAGTTTCCCAGTGGGACAGTACTACGAGCAGTACTTC.

The rearrangement joins TRBV2 to TRBJ1-1, with D unresolved. CDR3 length equals 11 residues. The V gene's germline CDR1 is SNHLY and CDR2 FYNNEI. Trimming left V 4 bases short and J 8 bases short, with 8 bases between. The CDR3 loop is CASSGRAEAFF. DNA of the CDR3: TGTGCCAGCAGTGGAAGGGCAGAAGCTTTCTTT.

This rearrangement joins TRBV7-3 to TRBJ2-7; 7 nucleotides align to TRBD2. From germline, CDR1 is SGHTA and CDR2 FQGTGA. Unmatched junction bases numbered 7, after V lost 4 bases and J lost 7 bases. The CDR3 is 13 residues long. The CDR3: CASSSSPAGEQYF. The CDR3 nucleotides read TGTGCCAGCAGCTCGAGCCCAGCGGGGGAGCAGTACTTC.

There are a few counts of this clone. The chain carries TRBV4-3 and TRBJ2-7; a possible D gene is TRBD1 (5 bases). V lost 3 bases to trimming and J lost 2 bases, with 14 bases between them. Germline V lookup: CDR1 LGHNA, CDR2 YSLEER. This CDR3 has 15 residues. CDR3 residues: CASSHGHSSTYEQYF. In DNA, the CDR3 is TGCGCCAGCAGCCACGGACATTCCAGTACCTACGAGCAGTACTTC.

There are a few counts of this clone. V gene TRBV5-1 combines with J gene TRBJ2-7, with D possibly matching TRBD2 (5 bases). Germline assignment: CDR1 SGHRS and CDR2 YFSETQ. The CDR3 consists of 14 residues. Trimming took 6 bases from V and 3 from J, leaving 16 bases between them. CDR3 in DNA: TGCGCCAGCACCGGGATGGCGGCCAGCTACGAGCAGTACTTC. Translated, it gives CASTGMAASYEQYF.

This chain joins TRBV5-1 and TRBJ1-1; TRBD1 aligns across 8 bases. The CDR3 is 15 amino acids. Germline V gene sequence: CDR1 SGHRS, CDR2 YFSETQ. V lost 4 bases, J lost 5 bases, and 10 bases stayed unmatched. CDR3 DNA sequence: TGCGCCAGCAGCCGCGGACAGGGCGGAGGTACTGAAGCTTTCTTT. It translates to CASSRGQGGGTEAFF.

This chain joins TRBV7-9 and TRBJ2-7; possible D gene TRBD2, 5 bases. The CDR3 length is 15 residues. V was cut by 2 bases and J by 0 bases, with 11 bases left in between. CDR1 is SEHNR and CDR2 is FQNEAQ in the germline V gene (reference sequence). The CDR3, as DNA: TGTGCCAGCAGCTTAATTTCCGGGGTCTCCTACGAGCAGTACTTC. Translated: CASSLISGVSYEQYF.

This clone appeared a few times. The chain is built from TRBV19 and TRBJ2-6; 8 positions agree with TRBD1. The trim removed 3 bases at V and 0 bases at J, leaving 10 bases unmatched. Germline CDR1 is LNHDA and CDR2 is SQIVND (reference sequence). The CDR3 contains 19 residues. The CDR3 is CASSMGVGQAISGANVLTF. In DNA form, the CDR3 reads TGTGCCAGTAGTATGGGTGTGGGACAGGCGATCTCTGGGGCCAACGTCCTGACTTTC.

This clone turned up a few times. The chain joins TRBV10-3 to TRBJ2-7; D is unresolved. Germline CDR1 and CDR2: ENHRY and SYGVKD. V was cut by 6 bases and J by 1 base, with 7 bases left in between. This CDR3 is 12 amino acids long. The CDR3 protein is CAISAVSYEQYF. The CDR3 DNA reads as TGTGCCATCAGCGCGGTGTCCTACGAGCAGTACTTC.

The chain is built from TRBV21-1 and TRBJ2-7; the table's D call TRBD1 went unverified against the DNA. TRBV21-1 is termed a pseudogene. This CDR3 has 16 amino acids. The CDR3 region is CASTPKVTQSAYEQYF. For the CDR3, the DNA is TGTGCCAGCACCCCTAAAGTGACACAGTCAGCCTACGAGCAGTACTTC.

This clone was detected only a few times. This chain connects TRBV7-3 to TRBJ2-7; D possibly uses TRBD1 or TRBD2 (5 bases each). V lost 5 bases and J lost 2, with 16 bases in between. The CDR3 spans 15 residues. From germline, CDR1 is SGHTA and CDR2 FQGTGA. The chain's CDR3 is CASSIRDGGPYEQYF. CDR3 sequence (DNA): TGTGCCAGCAGCATCCGGGACGGAGGACCCTACGAGCAGTACTTC.

This clone showed up just a few times. The V gene is TRBV5-1, the J gene TRBJ2-2; D ambiguous. The germline V gene encodes CDR1 SGHRS and CDR2 YFSETQ. The CDR3 runs 13 residues. The ends were cut back, 8 bases at V and 6 bases at J, with 14 bases in the middle. The CDR3 DNA reads TGCGCCAGTGCCCTTGACAAGGCCGGGGAGCTGTTTTTT. Its protein product is CASALDKAGELFF.

The genes are TRBV18 and TRBJ2-7; D is unresolved. CDR1 and CDR2 from the germline V gene are KGHSH and LQKENI. Trimming cost V 1 base and J 5 bases, with 9 bases left between them. The CDR3 contains 13 residues. CDR3 coding DNA: TGTGCCAGCTCACCACTGCCTTTGGACGAGCAGTACTTC. Amino acid sequence: CASSPLPLDEQYF. The full variable domain, in which reference TRBV18 and TRBJ2-7 provide the parts outside the CDR3, is NAGVMQNPRHLVRRRGQEARLRCSPMKGHSHVYWYRQLPEEGLKFMVYLQKENIIDESGMPKERFSAEFPKEGPSILRIQQVVRGDSAAYFCASSPLPLDEQYFGPGTRLTVT.

This clone has a handful of counts. V and J are TRBV29-1 and TRBJ2-5; 8 bases agree with TRBD2. The length of the CDR3 is 12 residues. The ends lost 5 bases at V and 5 bases at J; junction bases unmatched: 4. Germline V gene sequence: CDR1 SQVTM, CDR2 ANQGSEA. The CDR3 bases are TGCAGCGTTCGACTAGCGAGCGAGACCCAGTACTTC. It translates to CSVRLASETQYF.

A few counts support this clone. This sequence joins TRBV7-9 and TRBJ1-5; D gene unclear. Germline V gene data show CDR1 as SEHNR and CDR2 as FQNEAQ (reference sequence). The CDR3 totals 14 residues. V gave up 5 bases and J gave up 4 bases, with 12 bases separating them. CDR3 sequence: CASSPLTENQPQHF. CDR3 coding DNA: TGTGCCAGCAGCCCCCTGACGGAAAATCAGCCCCAGCATTTT.

This rearrangement joins TRBV10-3 to TRBJ1-5, with D perhaps matching TRBD1 (5 bases). The V end lost 7 bases, the J end lost 7 bases, and 14 bases lay between the germline ends. Germline V lookup: CDR1 ENHRY, CDR2 SYGVKD. The CDR3 is 13 residues long. The CDR3 loop reads CAIKRDEKQPQHF. CDR3 nucleotides: TGTGCCATCAAACGGGACGAAAAGCAGCCCCAGCATTTT.

This chain connects TRBV9 to TRBJ2-3; either TRBD1 or TRBD2 may fit D (5 bases each). This CDR3 region has 15 residues. Germline CDR1 is SGDLS and CDR2 is YYNGEE. Trimming stripped 0 bases from V and 5 bases from J, with 13 bases between. The CDR3 bases are TGTGCCAGCAGCGTAGGAGCGACGAGGGGAGATACGCAGTATTTT. Residues: CASSVGATRGDTQYF. The variable domain in full, completed from reference TRBV9 and TRBJ2-3, reads DSGVTQTPKHLITATGQRVTLRCSPRSGDLSVYWYQQSLDQGLQFLIQYYNGEERAKGNILERFSAQQFPDLHSELNLSSLELGDSALYFCASSVGATRGDTQYFGPGTRLTVL.

This clone was counted between two and nine times. At the DNA level, this CDR3 is encoded by other sequences in the same sample as well. The chain combines TRBV5-6 with TRBJ1-5; no clear D gene. V dropped 0 bases and J dropped 5 bases, with 3 bases sitting between them. The length of the CDR3 is 12 residues. CDR1 and CDR2 (germline): SGHDT, YYEEEE. The DNA for the CDR3 is TGTGCCAGCAGCTTGGGGGATCAGCCCCAGCATTTT. This gives the protein CASSLGDQPQHF.

A few counts support this clone. This chain joins TRBV2 and TRBJ2-3; D gene ambiguous. The germline V gene has CDR1 SNHLY and CDR2 FYNNEI. V lost 0 bases and J lost 0, with 7 bases in between. This CDR3 spans 15 amino acids. DNA of the CDR3: TGTGCCAGCAGTGAAGCAGGTACTAGCACAGATACGCAGTATTTT. This codes for CASSEAGTSTDTQYF.

This chain uses TRBV9 with TRBJ2-5; possibly TRBD2 for D (6 bases). CDR1 and CDR2 (germline): SGDLS, YYNGEE. CDR3 length equals 14 residues. V was clipped by 0 bases and J by 5 bases, with 11 bases between them. This chain's CDR3 is CASSVEGLWETQYF. The CDR3 bases are TGTGCCAGCAGCGTAGAGGGACTTTGGGAGACCCAGTACTTC.

The gene calls are TRBV7-2 and TRBJ1-4; 8 positions agree with TRBD1. CDR1 is SGHTA, CDR2 FQGNSA, per germline. Trimming removed 4 bases from V and 0 bases from J; junction bases left unmatched: 7. The CDR3 has 17 amino acids. CDR3 coding DNA: TGTGCCAGCAGCTCCCCCCGACAGGGGACAACTAATGAAAAACTGTTTTTT. It encodes CASSSPRQGTTNEKLFF. Looking up the rest from reference TRBV7-2 and TRBJ1-4 gives the full variable domain: GAGVSQSPSNKVTEKGKDVELRCDPISGHTALYWYRQSLGQGLEFLIYFQGNSAPDKSGLPSDRFSAERTGGSVSTLTIQRTQQEDSAVYLCASSSPRQGTTNEKLFFGSGTQLSVL.

This clone came up a few times. This chain joins TRBV29-1 and TRBJ1-3; D call uncertain. Germline assignment: CDR1 SQVTM and CDR2 ANQGSEA. The V end lost 3 bases, the J end lost 3 bases, and 12 bases lay between the germline ends. This CDR3 has 14 residues. DNA for the CDR3: TGCAGCGTTGATGACCGGTTCGGTGGAAACACCATATATTTT. Translating gives CSVDDRFGGNTIYF.

There are a few counts of this clone. V is TRBV7-3 and J is TRBJ2-7; 7 bases line up with TRBD2. In germline, CDR1 is SGHTA, CDR2 FQGTGA. The length of the CDR3 is 15 residues. Trimming at V came to 5 bases and at J to 3 bases, leaving 10 bases not matched to a gene. CDR3 amino acids: CASSPTGEGVYEQYF. The DNA of the CDR3 is TGTGCCAGCAGCCCGACCGGGGAGGGAGTCTACGAGCAGTACTTC.